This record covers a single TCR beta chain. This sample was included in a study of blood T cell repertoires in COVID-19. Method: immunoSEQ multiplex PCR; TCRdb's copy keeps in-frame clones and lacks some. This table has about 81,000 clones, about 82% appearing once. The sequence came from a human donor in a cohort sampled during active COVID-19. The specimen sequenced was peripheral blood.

CDR3 sequence: CATWDREARGAFF. CDR3 coding DNA: TGTGCCACCTGGGACAGGGAGGCCCGGGGGGCTTTCTTT. J is TRBJ1-1 and V is TRBV19; 9 bases align to TRBD1. The V gene's germline CDR1 is LNHDA and CDR2 SQIVND (reference sequence). The V segment lost 10 bases and the J segment 11 bases; nucleotides outside the gene matches: 14. The CDR3 sequence is 13 residues long.